This T cell receptor beta chain stems from a study of blood T cell repertoires in COVID-19. The overall study: The United States, Italy and Spain supplied acute and convalescent COVID-19 samples. PBMCs, B-cell-depleted T cells, or T cells provided the cDNA or gDNA that made up the material.

As handled by the study authors: The assay estimated nucleated cells by amplifying reference gene primers. The repertoire was sequenced with immunoSEQ multiplex PCR; TCRdb's copy has only in-frame clones and lacks some. Clone size and the V and J calls come from that table; the DNA yielded D and trimming. The table has 270,000 or so clones, roughly 89% seen once. Germline CDR1 reads ENHRY; CDR2 reads SYGVKD. This CDR3 is 15 amino acids long. The V segment lost 3 bases and the J segment 5 bases; nucleotides outside the gene matches: 3. The receptor was isolated from a man aged 40-50 years with acute or convalescent COVID-19. V usage is TRBV10-3 and J usage is TRBJ2-7; 14 bases fit TRBD2. Sample: peripheral blood. DNA for the CDR3: TGTGCCATCAGTGACGGGACTAGCGGGGGTAACGAGCAGTACTTC. Its protein product is CAISDGTSGGNEQYF.